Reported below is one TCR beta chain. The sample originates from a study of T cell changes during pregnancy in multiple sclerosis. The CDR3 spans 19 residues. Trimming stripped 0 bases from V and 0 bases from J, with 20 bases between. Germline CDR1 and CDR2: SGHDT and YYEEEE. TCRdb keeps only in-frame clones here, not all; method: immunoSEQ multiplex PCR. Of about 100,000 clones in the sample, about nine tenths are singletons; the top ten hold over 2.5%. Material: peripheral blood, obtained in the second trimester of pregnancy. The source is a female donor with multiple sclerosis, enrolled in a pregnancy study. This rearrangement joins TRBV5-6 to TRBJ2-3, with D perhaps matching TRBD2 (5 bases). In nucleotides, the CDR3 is TGTGCCAGCAGCTTGGTCCGGACTGGACCTTATTCTAGCACAGATACGCAGTATTTT. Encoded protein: CASSLVRTGPYSSTDTQYF.